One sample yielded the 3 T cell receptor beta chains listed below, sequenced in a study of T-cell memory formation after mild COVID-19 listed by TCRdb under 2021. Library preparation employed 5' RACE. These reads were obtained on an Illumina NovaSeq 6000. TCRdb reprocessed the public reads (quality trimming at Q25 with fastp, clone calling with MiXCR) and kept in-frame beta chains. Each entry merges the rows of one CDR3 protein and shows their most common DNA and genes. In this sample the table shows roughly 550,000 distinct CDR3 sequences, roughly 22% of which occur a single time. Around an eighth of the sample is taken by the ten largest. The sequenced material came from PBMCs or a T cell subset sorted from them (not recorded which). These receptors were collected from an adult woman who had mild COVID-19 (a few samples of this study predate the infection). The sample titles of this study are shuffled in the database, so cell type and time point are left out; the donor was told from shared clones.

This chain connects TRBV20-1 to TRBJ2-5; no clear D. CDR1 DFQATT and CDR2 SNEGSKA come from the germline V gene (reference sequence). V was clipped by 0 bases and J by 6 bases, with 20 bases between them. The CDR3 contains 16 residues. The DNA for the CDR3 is TGCAGTGCTAGAGATGTGCGCGGCTCTCCACGCCAGACCCAGTACTTC. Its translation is CSARDVRGSPRQTQYF.

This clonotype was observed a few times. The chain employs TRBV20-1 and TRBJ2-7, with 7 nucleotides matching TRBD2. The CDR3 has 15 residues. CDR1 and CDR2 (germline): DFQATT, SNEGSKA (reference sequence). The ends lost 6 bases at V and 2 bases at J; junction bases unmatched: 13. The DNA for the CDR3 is TGCAGTGCCCGGGACTATCTCCAGCGCACCTACGAGCAGTACTTC. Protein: CSARDYLQRTYEQYF.

The CDR3 nucleotides read TGTGCCAGCAGCCAGGGGACAGGGGTGGGCGAGCAGTACTTC. It specifies CASSQGTGVGEQYF. This sequence joins TRBV3-1 and TRBJ2-7, with 10 bases lining up with TRBD1. The V gene end was trimmed by 3 bases and the J gene end by 6 bases; junction bases not matched to a gene: 5. In germline, CDR1 is LGHDT, CDR2 YNNKEL (reference sequence). The CDR3 totals 14 residues.